This TCR beta chain comes out of a study of shared clonotypes between healthy human individuals. The study, taken as a whole, reports: The genetic and exposure-history diversity represented was limited by few donors. Clonotype sharing among the donors was expected to vary with sequencing depth.

Using immunoSEQ multiplex PCR, the repertoire was profiled, and TCRdb retains in-frame clones only, with some absent. The sample carries 1,400,000 or so clones, 97% to 99% recorded once. As for this clone: Its antigen remains unknown.

The germline gives CDR1 SGHRS, CDR2 YFSETQ. V shed 0 bases and J shed 4 bases, with 9 bases lying between them. The CDR3 loop spans 14 amino acids. V is TRBV5-1 and J is TRBJ2-3; D is ambiguous. Material: naive CD4+ T cells sorted from blood. Subset meaning: CD45RA+ positively selected. This receptor was taken from a man aged 25 to 45 in good health. As DNA, the CDR3 is TGCGCCAGCAGCTTGGTTCCGGTCGCAGATACGCAGTATTTT. Its translation: CASSLVPVADTQYF.